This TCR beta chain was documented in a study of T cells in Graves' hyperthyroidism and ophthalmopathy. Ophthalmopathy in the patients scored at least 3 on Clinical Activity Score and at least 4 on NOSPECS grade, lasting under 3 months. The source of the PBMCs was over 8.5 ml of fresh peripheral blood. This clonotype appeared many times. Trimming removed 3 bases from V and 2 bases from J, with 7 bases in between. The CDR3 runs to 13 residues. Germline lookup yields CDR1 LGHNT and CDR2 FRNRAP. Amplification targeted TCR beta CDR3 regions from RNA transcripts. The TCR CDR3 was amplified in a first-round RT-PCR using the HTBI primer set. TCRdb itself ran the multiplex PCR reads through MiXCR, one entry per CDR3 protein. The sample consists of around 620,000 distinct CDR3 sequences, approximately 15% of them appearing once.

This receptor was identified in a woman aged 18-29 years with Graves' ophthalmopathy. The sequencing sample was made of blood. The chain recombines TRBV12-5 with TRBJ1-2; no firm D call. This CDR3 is CASGFHPNYGYTF. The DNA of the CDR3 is TGTGCTAGTGGTTTCCACCCCAACTATGGCTACACCTTC.